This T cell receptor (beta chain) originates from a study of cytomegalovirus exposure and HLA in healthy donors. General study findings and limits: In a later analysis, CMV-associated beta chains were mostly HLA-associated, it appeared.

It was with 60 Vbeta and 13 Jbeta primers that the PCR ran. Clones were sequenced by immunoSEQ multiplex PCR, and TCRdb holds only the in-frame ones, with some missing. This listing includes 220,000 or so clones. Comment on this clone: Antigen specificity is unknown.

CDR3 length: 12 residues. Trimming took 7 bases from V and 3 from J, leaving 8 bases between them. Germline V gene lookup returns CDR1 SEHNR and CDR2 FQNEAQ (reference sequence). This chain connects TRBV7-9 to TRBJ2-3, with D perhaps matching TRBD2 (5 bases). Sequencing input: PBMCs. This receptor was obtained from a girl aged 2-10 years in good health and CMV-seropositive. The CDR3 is CASNSGTDTQYF. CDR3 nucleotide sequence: TGTGCCAGCAACTCGGGGACAGATACGCAGTATTTT.